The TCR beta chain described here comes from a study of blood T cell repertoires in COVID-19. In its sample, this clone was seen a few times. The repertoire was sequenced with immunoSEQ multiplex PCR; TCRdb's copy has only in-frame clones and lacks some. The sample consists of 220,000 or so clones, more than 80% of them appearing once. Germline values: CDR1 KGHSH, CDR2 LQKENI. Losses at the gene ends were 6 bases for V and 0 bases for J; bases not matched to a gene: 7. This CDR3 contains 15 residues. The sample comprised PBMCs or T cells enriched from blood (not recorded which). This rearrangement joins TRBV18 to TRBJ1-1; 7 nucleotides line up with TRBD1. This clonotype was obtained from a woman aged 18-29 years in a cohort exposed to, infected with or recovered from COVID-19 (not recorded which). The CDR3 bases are TGTGCCAGCTCCTTACTACAGGGGATGAACACTGAAGCTTTCTTT. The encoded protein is CASSLLQGMNTEAFF.